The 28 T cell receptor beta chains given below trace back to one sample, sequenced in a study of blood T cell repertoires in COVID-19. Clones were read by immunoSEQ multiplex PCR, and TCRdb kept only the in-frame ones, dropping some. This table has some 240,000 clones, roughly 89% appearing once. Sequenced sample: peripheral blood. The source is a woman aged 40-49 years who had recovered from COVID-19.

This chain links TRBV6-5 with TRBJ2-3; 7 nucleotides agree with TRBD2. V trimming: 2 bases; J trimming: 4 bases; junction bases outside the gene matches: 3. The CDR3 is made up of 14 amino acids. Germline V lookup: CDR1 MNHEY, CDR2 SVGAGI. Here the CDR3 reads CASSYVRGADTQYF. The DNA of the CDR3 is TGTGCCAGCAGTTACGTCCGGGGGGCAGATACGCAGTATTTT.

The CDR3: CASSQGLLGQGLPQYF. CDR3 sequence (DNA): TGTGCCAGCAGCCAAGGCCTTTTAGGGCAGGGACTACCGCAGTATTTT. This chain joins TRBV3-1 (or the pseudogene TRBV3-2) and TRBJ2-3, with 7 bases matching TRBD2. The V gene end was trimmed by 1 base and the J gene end by 10 bases; junction bases not matched to a gene: 14. CDR1 is LGHDT, CDR2 YNNKEL, per germline (reference sequence). This CDR3 contains 16 residues.

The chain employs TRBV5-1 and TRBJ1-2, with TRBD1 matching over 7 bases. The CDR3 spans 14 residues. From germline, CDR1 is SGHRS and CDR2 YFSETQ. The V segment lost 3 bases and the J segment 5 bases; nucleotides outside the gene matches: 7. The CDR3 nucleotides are TGCGCCAGCAGCTCGGGGGACAGTTTTTATGGCTACACCTTC. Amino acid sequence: CASSSGDSFYGYTF.

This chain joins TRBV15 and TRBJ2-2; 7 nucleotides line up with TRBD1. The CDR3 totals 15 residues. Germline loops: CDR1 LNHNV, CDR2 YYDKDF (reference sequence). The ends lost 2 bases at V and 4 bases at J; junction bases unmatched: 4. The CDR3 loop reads CATSRSTGITGELFF. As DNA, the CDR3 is TGTGCCACCAGCAGATCGACAGGGATCACCGGGGAGCTGTTTTTT.

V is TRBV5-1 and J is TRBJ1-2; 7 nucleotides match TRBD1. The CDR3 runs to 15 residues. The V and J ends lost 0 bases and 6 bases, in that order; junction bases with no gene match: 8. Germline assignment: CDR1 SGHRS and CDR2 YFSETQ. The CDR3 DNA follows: TGCGCCAGCAGCTTGGGGGTGGACAGGAAGGATGGCTACACCTTC. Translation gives CASSLGVDRKDGYTF.

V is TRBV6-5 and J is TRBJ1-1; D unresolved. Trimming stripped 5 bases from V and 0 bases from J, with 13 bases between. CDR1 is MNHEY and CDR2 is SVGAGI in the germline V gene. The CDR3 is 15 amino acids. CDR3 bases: TGTGCCAGCAGTAAGGACTCCTGGGTGAACACTGAAGCTTTCTTT. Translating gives CASSKDSWVNTEAFF.

CDR3 protein: CASSVQGAPVGYTF. The CDR3 nucleotides are TGTGCCAGTAGTGTACAGGGGGCGCCCGTCGGCTACACCTTC. V usage is TRBV19 and J usage is TRBJ1-2; 9 nucleotides match TRBD1. V was pared by 5 bases and J by 8 bases, with 9 bases of the junction left unmatched. The germline gives CDR1 LNHDA, CDR2 SQIVND (reference sequence). This CDR3 has 14 amino acids.

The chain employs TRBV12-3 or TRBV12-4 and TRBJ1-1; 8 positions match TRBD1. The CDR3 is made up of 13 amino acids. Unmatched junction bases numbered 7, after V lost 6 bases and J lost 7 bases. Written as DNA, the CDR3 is TGTGCCAGCAGACAGACAGGGGTGGGTGAAGCTTTCTTT. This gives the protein CASRQTGVGEAFF.

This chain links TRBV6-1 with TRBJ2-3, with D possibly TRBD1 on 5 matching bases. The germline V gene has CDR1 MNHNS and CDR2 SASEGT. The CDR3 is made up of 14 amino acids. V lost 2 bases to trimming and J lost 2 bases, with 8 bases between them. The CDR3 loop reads CASSERGTTDTQYF. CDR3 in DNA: TGTGCCAGCAGTGAAAGGGGAACCACAGATACGCAGTATTTT.

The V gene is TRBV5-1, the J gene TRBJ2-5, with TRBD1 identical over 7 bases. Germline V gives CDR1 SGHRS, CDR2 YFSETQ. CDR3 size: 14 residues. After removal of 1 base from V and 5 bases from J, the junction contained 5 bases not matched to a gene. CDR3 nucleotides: TGCGCCAGCAGCTTGACAGGGGTCCGCGAGACCCAGTACTTC. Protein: CASSLTGVRETQYF.

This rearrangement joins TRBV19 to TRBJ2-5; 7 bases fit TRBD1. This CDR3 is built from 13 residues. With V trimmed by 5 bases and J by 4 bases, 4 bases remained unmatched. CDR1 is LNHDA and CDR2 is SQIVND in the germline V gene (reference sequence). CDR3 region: CASSLGQRETQYF. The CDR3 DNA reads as TGTGCCAGTAGTCTGGGACAGAGAGAGACCCAGTACTTC.

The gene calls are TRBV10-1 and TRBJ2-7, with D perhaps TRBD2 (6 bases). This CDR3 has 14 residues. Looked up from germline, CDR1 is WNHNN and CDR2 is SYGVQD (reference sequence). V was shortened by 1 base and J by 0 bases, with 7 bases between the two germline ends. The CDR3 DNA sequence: TGCGCCAGCAGTGAGTGCGGGGCCTCCTACGAGCAGTACTTC. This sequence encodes CASSECGASYEQYF.

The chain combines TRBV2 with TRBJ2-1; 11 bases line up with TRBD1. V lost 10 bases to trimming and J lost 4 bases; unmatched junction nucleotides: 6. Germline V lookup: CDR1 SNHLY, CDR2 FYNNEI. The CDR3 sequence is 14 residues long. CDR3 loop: CATKDRGLYNEQFF. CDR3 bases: TGTGCCACAAAGGACAGGGGGCTTTACAATGAGCAGTTCTTC.

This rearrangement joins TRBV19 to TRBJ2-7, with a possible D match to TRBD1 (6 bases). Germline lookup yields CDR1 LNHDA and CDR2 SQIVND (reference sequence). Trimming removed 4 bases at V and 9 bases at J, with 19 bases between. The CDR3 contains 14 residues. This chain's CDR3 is CASSTTTGPGGQYF. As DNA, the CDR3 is TGTGCCAGTAGTACTACTACAGGGCCGGGTGGGCAGTACTTC. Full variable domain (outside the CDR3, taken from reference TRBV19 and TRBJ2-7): DGGITQSPKYLFRKEGQNVTLSCEQNLNHDAMYWYRQDPGQGLRLIYYSQIVNDFQKGDIAEGYSVSREKKESFPLTVTSAQKNPTAFYLCASSTTTGPGGQYFGPGTRLTVT.

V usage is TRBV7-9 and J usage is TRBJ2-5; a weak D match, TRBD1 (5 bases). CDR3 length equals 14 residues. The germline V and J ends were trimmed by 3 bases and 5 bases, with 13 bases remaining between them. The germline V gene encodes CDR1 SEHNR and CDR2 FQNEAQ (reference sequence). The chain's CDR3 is CASSFRAPWETQYF. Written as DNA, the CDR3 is TGTGCCAGCAGCTTCAGGGCCCCGTGGGAGACCCAGTACTTC.

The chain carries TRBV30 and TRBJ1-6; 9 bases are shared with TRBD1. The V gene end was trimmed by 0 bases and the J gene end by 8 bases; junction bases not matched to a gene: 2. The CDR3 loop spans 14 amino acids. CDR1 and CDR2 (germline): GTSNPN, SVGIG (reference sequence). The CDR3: CAWSVQGAHSPLHF. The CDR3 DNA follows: TGTGCCTGGAGTGTACAGGGGGCACATTCACCCCTCCACTTT.

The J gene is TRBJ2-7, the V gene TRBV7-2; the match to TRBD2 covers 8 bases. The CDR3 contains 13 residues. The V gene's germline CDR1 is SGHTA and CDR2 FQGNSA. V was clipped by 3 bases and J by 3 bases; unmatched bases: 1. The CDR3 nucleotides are TGTGCCAGCAGCTTTAGCGGGGACTACGAGCAGTACTTC. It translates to CASSFSGDYEQYF.

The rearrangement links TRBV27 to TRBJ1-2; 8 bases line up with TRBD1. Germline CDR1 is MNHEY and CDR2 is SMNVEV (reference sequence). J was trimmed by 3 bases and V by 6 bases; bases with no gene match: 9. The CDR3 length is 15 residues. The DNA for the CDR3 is TGTGCCAGCAGAGAATGGACAGGGTTAGACTATGGCTACACCTTC. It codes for CASREWTGLDYGYTF.

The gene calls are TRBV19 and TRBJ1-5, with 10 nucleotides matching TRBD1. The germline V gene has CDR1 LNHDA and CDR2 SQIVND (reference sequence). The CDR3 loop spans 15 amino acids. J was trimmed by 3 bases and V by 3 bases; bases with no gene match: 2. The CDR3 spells CASSMTGGFNQPQHF. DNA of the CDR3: TGTGCCAGTAGTATGACAGGGGGCTTCAATCAGCCCCAGCATTTT.

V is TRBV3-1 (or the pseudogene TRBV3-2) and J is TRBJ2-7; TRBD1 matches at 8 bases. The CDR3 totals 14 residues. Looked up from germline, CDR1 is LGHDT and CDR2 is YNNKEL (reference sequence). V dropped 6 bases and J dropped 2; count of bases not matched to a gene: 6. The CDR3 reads CASRDGQGAYEQYF. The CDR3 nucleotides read TGTGCCAGCAGGGATGGACAGGGTGCCTACGAGCAGTACTTC.

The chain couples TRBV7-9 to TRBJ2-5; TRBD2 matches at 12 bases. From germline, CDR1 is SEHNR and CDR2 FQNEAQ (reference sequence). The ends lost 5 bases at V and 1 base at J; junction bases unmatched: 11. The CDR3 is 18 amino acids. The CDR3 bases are TGTGCCAGCAGCATCCGGACTAGCGGGGACTTACCCCAAGAGACCCAGTACTTC. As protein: CASSIRTSGDLPQETQYF.

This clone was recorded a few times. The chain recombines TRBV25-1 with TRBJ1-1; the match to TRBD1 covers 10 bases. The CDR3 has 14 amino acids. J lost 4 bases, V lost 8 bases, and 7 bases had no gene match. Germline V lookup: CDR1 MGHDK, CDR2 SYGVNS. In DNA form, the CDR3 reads TGTGCCAGCGCCCCGGACAGGGGGAGCACTGAAGCTTTCTTT. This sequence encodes CASAPDRGSTEAFF.

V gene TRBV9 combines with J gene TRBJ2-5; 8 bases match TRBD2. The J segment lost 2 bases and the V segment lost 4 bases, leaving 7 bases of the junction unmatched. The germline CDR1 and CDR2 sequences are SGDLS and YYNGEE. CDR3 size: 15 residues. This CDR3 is CASSPGGGTQETQYF. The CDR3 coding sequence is TGTGCCAGCAGCCCCGGCGGGGGGACTCAAGAGACCCAGTACTTC.

The CDR3 sequence: CASSDGVSGANVLTF. The DNA of the CDR3 is TGTGCCAGCAGTGACGGAGTCTCTGGGGCCAACGTCCTGACTTTC. V gene TRBV6-4 combines with J gene TRBJ2-6; no definite D call. Trimming pared 2 bases from V and 0 bases from J, leaving 5 bases between. The length of the CDR3 is 15 residues. CDR1 is MRHNA, CDR2 SNTAGT, per germline.

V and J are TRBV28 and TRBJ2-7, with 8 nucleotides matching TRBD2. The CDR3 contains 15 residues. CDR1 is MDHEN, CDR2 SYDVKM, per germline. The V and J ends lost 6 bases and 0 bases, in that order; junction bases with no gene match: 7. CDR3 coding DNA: TGTGCCAGCAGAGGAAGCGGGAGCAGCTCCTACGAGCAGTACTTC. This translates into CASRGSGSSSYEQYF. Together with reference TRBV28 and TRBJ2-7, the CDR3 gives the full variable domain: DVKVTQSSRYLVKRTGEKVFLECVQDMDHENMFWYRQDPGLGLRLIYFSYDVKMKEKGDIPEGYSVSREKKERFSLILESASTNQTSMYLCASRGSGSSSYEQYFGPGTRLTVT.

CDR3 sequence reads: CASSQEGTGGAKLFF. CDR3 nucleotide sequence: TGCGCCAGCAGCCAAGAGGGGACAGGGGGCGCAAAACTGTTTTTT. V is TRBV4-1 and J is TRBJ1-4, with 12 bases that match TRBD1. The V segment lost 0 bases and the J segment 10 bases; nucleotides outside the gene matches: 3. Germline CDR1 and CDR2: MGHRA and YSYEKL. The CDR3 runs to 15 residues.

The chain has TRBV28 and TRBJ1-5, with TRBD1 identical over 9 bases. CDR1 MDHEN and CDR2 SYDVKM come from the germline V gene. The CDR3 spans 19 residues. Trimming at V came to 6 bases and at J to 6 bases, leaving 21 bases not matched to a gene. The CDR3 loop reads CASSPNLGQGFFLGQPQHF. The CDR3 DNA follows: TGTGCCAGCAGCCCCAACCTTGGACAGGGGTTTTTTCTTGGTCAGCCCCAGCATTTT.

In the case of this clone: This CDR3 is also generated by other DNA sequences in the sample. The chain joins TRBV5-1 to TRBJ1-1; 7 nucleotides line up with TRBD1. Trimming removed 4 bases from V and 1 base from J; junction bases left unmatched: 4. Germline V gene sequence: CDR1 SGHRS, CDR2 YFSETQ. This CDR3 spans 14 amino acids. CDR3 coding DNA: TGCGCCAGCAGCCTCCGGACAGGGAACACTGAAGCTTTCTTT. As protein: CASSLRTGNTEAFF.